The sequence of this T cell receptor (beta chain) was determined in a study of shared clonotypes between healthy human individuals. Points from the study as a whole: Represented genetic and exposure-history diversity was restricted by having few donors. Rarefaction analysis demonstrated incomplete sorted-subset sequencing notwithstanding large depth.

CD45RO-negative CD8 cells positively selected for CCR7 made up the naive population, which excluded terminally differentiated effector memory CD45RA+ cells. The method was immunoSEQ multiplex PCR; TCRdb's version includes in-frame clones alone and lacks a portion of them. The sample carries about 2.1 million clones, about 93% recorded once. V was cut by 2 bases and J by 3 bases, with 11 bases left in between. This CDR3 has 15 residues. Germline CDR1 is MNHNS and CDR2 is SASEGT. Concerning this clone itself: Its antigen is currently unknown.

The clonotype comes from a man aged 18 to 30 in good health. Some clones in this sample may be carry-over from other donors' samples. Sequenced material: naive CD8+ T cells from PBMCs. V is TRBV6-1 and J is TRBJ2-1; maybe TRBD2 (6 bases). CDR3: CASSEFVGGYNEQFF. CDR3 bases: TGTGCCAGCAGTGAATTTGTGGGAGGCTACAATGAGCAGTTCTTC.